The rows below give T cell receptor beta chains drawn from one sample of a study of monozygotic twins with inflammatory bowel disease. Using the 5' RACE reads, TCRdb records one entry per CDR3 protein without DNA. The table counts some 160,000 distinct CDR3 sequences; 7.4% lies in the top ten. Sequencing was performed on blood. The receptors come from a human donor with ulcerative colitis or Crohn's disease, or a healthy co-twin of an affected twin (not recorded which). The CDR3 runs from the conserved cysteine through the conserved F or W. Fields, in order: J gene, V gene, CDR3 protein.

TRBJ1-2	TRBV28	CASSPDRLRGYTF
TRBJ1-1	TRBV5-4	CASSLAATGYEAFF
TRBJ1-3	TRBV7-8	CASSLMTDSGNTIYF
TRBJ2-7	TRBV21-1	CASGGFFYEQYF
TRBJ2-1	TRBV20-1	CSASLRLAGAEQFF
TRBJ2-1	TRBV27	CASSLDRELYNEQFF
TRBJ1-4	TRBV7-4	CASSLEGASVKLFF
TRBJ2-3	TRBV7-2	CASRWLTDTQYF
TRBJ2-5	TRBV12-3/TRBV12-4	CASTGFQETQYF
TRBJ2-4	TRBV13	CASGPGHSRDIQYF
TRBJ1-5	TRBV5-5	CASSNGLTLNQPQHF
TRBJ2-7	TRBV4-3	CASSLGLEYEQYF
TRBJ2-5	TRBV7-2	CASSPAPVYQETQYF
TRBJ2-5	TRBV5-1	CASSSGQEGFKRLETQYF
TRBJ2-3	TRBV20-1	CSARPSGASTDTQYF
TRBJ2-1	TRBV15	CATSSGGRLSSYNEQFF
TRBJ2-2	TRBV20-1	CSAGGTSGYGELFF
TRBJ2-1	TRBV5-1	CASSLGQGSYNEQFF
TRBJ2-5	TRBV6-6	CASSYLGVETQYF
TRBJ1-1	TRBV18	CASSPPGREVEAFF
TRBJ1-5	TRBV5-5	CASSLAQGSYQPQHF
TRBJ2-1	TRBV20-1	CSASASYNEQFF
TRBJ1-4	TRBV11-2	CASSLDTVTNEKLFF
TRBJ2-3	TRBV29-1	CSEQRGSTDTQYF
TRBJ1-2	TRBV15	CATSRDRGGYGYTF
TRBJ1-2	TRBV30	CAWSGKNYGYTF
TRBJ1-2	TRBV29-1	CSVALNYGYTF
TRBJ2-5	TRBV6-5	CASSRRGKETQYF